Following are 10 T cell receptor beta chains from one sample sequenced in a study of T cells after somatic rescue of genetic block. Clones were read by immunoSEQ multiplex PCR, and TCRdb kept only the in-frame ones, dropping some. The table has 9,500 to 14,000 clones, 78% seen once. The sample was peripheral blood mononuclear cells (PBMCs). All receptors derive from a boy younger than 18.

This chain links TRBV15 with TRBJ1-5; maybe TRBD1 (5 bases). Germline-derived CDR1 and CDR2 are LNHNV and YYDKDF (reference sequence). V shed 3 bases and J shed 5 bases, with 14 bases lying between them. There are 15 residues in the CDR3. CDR3 in DNA: TGTGCCACCAGCAGGGAGTCCAGGGATGATCAGCCCCAGCATTTT. Translated, it gives CATSRESRDDQPQHF.

The chain employs TRBV6-6 and TRBJ2-2; weak D call: TRBD1 (5 bases). The CDR3 loop spans 15 amino acids. Trimming cost V 4 bases and J 5 bases, with 14 bases left between them. Per the germline V gene, CDR1 is MNHNY and CDR2 is SVGAGI (reference sequence). The CDR3 reads CASSLVGPGTGELFF. The CDR3 DNA reads as TGTGCCAGCAGTTTGGTGGGGCCCGGAACCGGGGAGCTGTTTTTT.

J is TRBJ2-1 and V is TRBV6-5; the match to TRBD1 covers 10 bases. The V and J ends lost 6 bases and 8 bases, in that order; junction bases with no gene match: 4. CDR1 and CDR2 (germline): MNHEY, SVGAGI. This CDR3 contains 13 residues. This CDR3 reads CASRPTGGDEQFF. CDR3 DNA: TGTGCCAGCAGGCCGACAGGGGGCGATGAGCAGTTCTTC.

This chain joins TRBV5-4 and TRBJ2-7; TRBD2 matches 7 bases. The CDR3 covers 14 residues. V was pared by 5 bases and J by 3 bases, with 8 bases of the junction left unmatched. The germline gives CDR1 SGHNT, CDR2 YYREEE (reference sequence). The CDR3, as DNA: TGTGCCAGCAGTCGAGAGCGGGATGACTACGAGCAGTACTTC. Residues: CASSRERDDYEQYF. The full variable domain, rest sourced from reference TRBV5-4 and TRBJ2-7, is ETGVTQSPTHLIKTRGQQVTLRCSSQSGHNTVSWYQQALGQGPQFIFQYYREEENGRGNFPPRFSGLQFPNYSSELNVNALELDDSALYLCASSRERDDYEQYFGPGTRLTVT.

This clone was recorded once. The chain carries TRBV29-1 and TRBJ2-1; 14 nucleotides align to TRBD2. Germline CDR1 reads SQVTM; CDR2 reads ANQGSEA. The CDR3 has 19 residues. Unmatched junction bases numbered 8, after V lost 1 base and J lost 0 bases. The CDR3 DNA sequence: TGCAGCGTTGAAGTGGGGACTAGCGGGAGTCAAAGCTCCTACAATGAGCAGTTCTTC. It is translated as CSVEVGTSGSQSSYNEQFF.

The chain has TRBV5-5 and TRBJ2-5; D is undetermined. The germline V and J ends were trimmed by 0 bases and 6 bases, with 6 bases remaining between them. CDR3 length equals 12 residues. CDR1 and CDR2 (germline): SGHKS, YYEKEE (reference sequence). CDR3: CASSLAEKTQYF. DNA for the CDR3: TGTGCCAGCAGCTTGGCCGAAAAGACCCAGTACTTC.

The chain carries TRBV7-9 and TRBJ2-2; tentative D call: TRBD2 (6 bases). The ends were cut back, 1 base at V and 5 bases at J, with 14 bases in the middle. Germline CDR1 is SEHNR and CDR2 is FQNEAQ (reference sequence). The CDR3 has 16 amino acids. The CDR3 reads CASSLVGGEFTGELFF. The CDR3 DNA reads as TGTGCCAGCAGCTTAGTTGGAGGGGAATTTACCGGGGAGCTGTTTTTT.

The rearrangement joins TRBV11-2 to TRBJ2-1; a weak D match, TRBD2 (5 bases). The ends were cut back, 1 base at V and 9 bases at J, with 19 bases in the middle. The CDR3 runs to 16 residues. The germline V gene has CDR1 SGHAT and CDR2 FQNNGV. In nucleotides, the CDR3 is TGTGCCAGCAGCTTAGTTGTAAGCGGCCCATTCGGTGAGCAGTTCTTC. Translation gives CASSLVVSGPFGEQFF.

The chain joins TRBV29-1 to TRBJ2-5; no clear D. The tail of the sequence fits TRBJ2-7 better, so the J call may be wrong. The CDR3 has 12 amino acids. Germline V gene sequence: CDR1 SQVTM, CDR2 ANQGSEA. The CDR3 is CSVKPSSYEQYF. In DNA, the CDR3 is TGCAGCGTTAAGCCAAGCTCCTACGAGCAGTACTTC.

The chain couples TRBV10-3 to TRBJ2-7; D might be TRBD1 or TRBD2, each matching 5 bases. This CDR3 region has 17 residues. CDR1 and CDR2 from the germline V gene are ENHRY and SYGVKD. V was shortened by 3 bases and J by 1 base, with 19 bases between the two germline ends. The chain's CDR3 is CAISDPLRGEPSYEQYF. The CDR3, as DNA: TGTGCCATCAGTGACCCCCTGAGGGGAGAGCCGTCCTACGAGCAGTACTTC.